The 12 T cell receptor beta chains reported below all come from one sample, sequenced in a study of T-cell memory formation after mild COVID-19. TCRdb re-derived calls from the 5' RACE reads in MiXCR, one entry per CDR3 protein. The table includes approximately 60,000 distinct CDR3 sequences, over 7.5% detected once. Source material: PBMCs or a T cell subset sorted from them (not recorded which). These receptors all stem from a man aged 18 to 30 who had mild COVID-19 (a few samples of this study predate the infection). Cell type and time point are not known.

The chain recombines TRBV28 with TRBJ2-3; possible D gene TRBD1, 5 bases. Germline V gene lookup returns CDR1 MDHEN and CDR2 SYDVKM. Deletions cut 3 bases from V and 6 bases from J, with 13 bases between. The CDR3 has 14 residues. CDR3 DNA sequence: TGTGCCAGCAGTTTCAGGGCCATCACGGATACGCAGTATTTT. Translated, it gives CASSFRAITDTQYF.

The chain links TRBV4-3 to TRBJ2-5, with a tentative D call TRBD1 (5 bases). The CDR3 loop spans 13 amino acids. Trimming removed 1 base from V and 3 bases from J, with 6 bases in between. Germline V CDR1 and CDR2: LGHNA, YSLEER. The CDR3 region has the DNA TGCGCCAGCAGCCAAGCGACAGAAGAGACCCAGTACTTC. Translating it yields CASSQATEETQYF.

V gene TRBV6-5 combines with J gene TRBJ1-5; D not certain. Germline CDR1 reads MNHEY; CDR2 reads SVGAGI. This CDR3 has 14 residues. The V end lost 2 bases, the J end lost 1 base, and 6 bases lay between the germline ends. Here the CDR3 reads CASSYGVSNQPQHF. CDR3 DNA: TGTGCCAGCAGTTACGGGGTAAGCAATCAGCCCCAGCATTTT.

The chain couples TRBV7-9 to TRBJ2-5; unclear D gene. The ends were cut back, 2 bases at V and 0 bases at J, with 10 bases in the middle. Germline V CDR1 and CDR2: SEHNR, FQNEAQ (reference sequence). This CDR3 comprises 15 residues. In DNA form, the CDR3 reads TGTGCCAGCAGCTTAAGTCAAGGGAACCAAGAGACCCAGTACTTC. This sequence encodes CASSLSQGNQETQYF.

The J gene is TRBJ2-6, the V gene TRBV7-9, with TRBD1 matching over 11 bases. CDR3 length: 18 amino acids. V lost 5 bases and J lost 2; bases outside the gene matches: 8. CDR1 is SEHNR and CDR2 is FQNEAQ in the germline V gene (reference sequence). The DNA of the CDR3 is TGTGCCAGCAGCGGAAGGGACAGGGGGAACCCTGGGGCCAACGTCCTGACTTTC. Translated: CASSGRDRGNPGANVLTF.

The rearrangement links TRBV24-1 to TRBJ2-3; D is uncertain. V lost 5 bases and J 0 bases, leaving 2 bases between the germline ends. CDR3 size: 12 residues. From germline, CDR1 is KGHDR and CDR2 SFDVKD. The CDR3 DNA reads as TGTGCCACCAGTGGGAGCACAGATACGCAGTATTTT. It codes for CATSGSTDTQYF.

Many counts were recorded for this clonotype. The rearrangement links TRBV5-1 to TRBJ2-2; 8 bases map to TRBD2. Trimming cost V 2 bases and J 2 bases; bases outside gene matches: 2. Germline lookup yields CDR1 SGHRS and CDR2 YFSETQ. There are 15 residues in the CDR3. The CDR3 region is CASSLAGVNTGELFF. DNA of the CDR3: TGCGCCAGCAGCTTAGCGGGAGTCAACACCGGGGAGCTGTTTTTT. The full variable domain, in which reference TRBV5-1 and TRBJ2-2 provide the parts outside the CDR3, is KAGVTQTPRYLIKTRGQQVTLSCSPISGHRSVSWYQQTPGQGLQFLFEYFSETQRNKGNFPGRFSGRQFSNSRSEMNVSTLELGDSALYLCASSLAGVNTGELFFGEGSRLTVL.

This clonotype was counted ten times or more. V usage is TRBV4-1 and J usage is TRBJ2-7, with D possibly TRBD1 on 6 matching bases. The germline gives CDR1 MGHRA, CDR2 YSYEKL. The CDR3 spans 16 residues. V gave up 0 bases and J gave up 2 bases, with 14 bases separating them. CDR3 amino acids: CASSQDRGQIAYEQYV. CDR3 sequence (DNA): TGCGCCAGCAGCCAAGATCGTGGACAGATAGCCTACGAGCAGTACGTC.

This rearrangement joins TRBV18 to TRBJ1-5, with unresolved D. CDR1 and CDR2 (germline): KGHSH, LQKENI. Deletions cut 2 bases from V and 5 bases from J, with 7 bases between. This CDR3 contains 13 residues. Here the CDR3 reads CASSPEGYQPQHF. CDR3 in DNA: TGTGCCAGCTCACCAGAGGGATATCAGCCCCAGCATTTT.

The V call is TRBV5-1, the J call TRBJ2-4; 8 bases are shared with TRBD1. The CDR3 has 16 residues. With 5 bases clipped from V and 0 bases from J, the junction kept 7 bases outside the gene matches. Germline values: CDR1 SGHRS, CDR2 YFSETQ. CDR3 amino acids: CASRQGQELAKNIQYF. In DNA form, the CDR3 reads TGCGCCAGCAGACAGGGACAGGAACTAGCCAAAAACATTCAGTACTTC.

This clonotype was detected ten times or more. The genes are TRBV20-1 and TRBJ2-4; 10 nucleotides align to TRBD2. Trimming took 0 bases from V and 8 from J; bases not matched to a gene: 7. There are 15 residues in the CDR3. Germline values: CDR1 DFQATT, CDR2 SNEGSKA (reference sequence). The CDR3 DNA follows: TGCAGTGCTAGAGATGGGACTAGCGCTACTGACATTCAGTACTTC. It translates to CSARDGTSATDIQYF.

This clonotype was counted between two and nine times. The genes are TRBV11-2 and TRBJ1-1; the match to TRBD1 covers 8 bases. This CDR3 region has 16 residues. V gave up 4 bases and J gave up 5 bases; unmatched junction bases: 12. The germline V gene has CDR1 SGHAT and CDR2 FQNNGV. CDR3 protein: CASSSTRQGWGTEAFF. The CDR3 region has the DNA TGTGCCAGCAGCTCGACGAGACAGGGGTGGGGGACTGAAGCTTTCTTT. Supplemented by reference TRBV11-2 and TRBJ1-1, the full variable domain reads EAGVAQSPRYKIIEKRQSVAFWCNPISGHATLYWYQQILGQGPKLLIQFQNNGVVDDSQLPKDRFSAERLKGVDSTLKIQPAKLEDSAVYLCASSSTRQGWGTEAFFGQGTRLTVV.